This TCR beta chain appears in the sequencing data of a study of blood T cell repertoires in COVID-19. The CDR3 covers 20 residues. The V segment lost 1 base and the J segment 1 base; nucleotides outside the gene matches: 16. Germline CDR1 reads SGHRS; CDR2 reads YFSETQ. TCRdb keeps only in-frame clones here, not all; method: immunoSEQ multiplex PCR. The sample carries more than 350,000 clones, 89% recorded once. The chain carries TRBV5-1 and TRBJ2-1, with TRBD1 identical over 8 bases. This TCR was recovered from a woman younger than 45 with COVID-19, enrolled during active disease. The sequencing input was peripheral blood. CDR3 DNA: TGCGCCAGCAGCTTGTCGCCCGGGACAGGACCCTTTAGGTCCTACAATGAGCAGTTCTTC. Encoded protein: CASSLSPGTGPFRSYNEQFF.